This T cell receptor beta chain originates from a study of T cell changes during pregnancy in multiple sclerosis. Germline V gives CDR1 DFQATT, CDR2 SNEGSKA (reference sequence). V lost 6 bases to trimming and J lost 7 bases, with 7 bases between them. The CDR3 runs to 10 residues. Assay used: immunoSEQ multiplex PCR; TCRdb lists only in-frame clones, some missing. The sample shows fewer than 70,000 clones, over 85% of them seen only once. Sequencing used peripheral blood, obtained in the second trimester of pregnancy. The V gene is TRBV20-1, the J gene TRBJ1-5; D is perhaps TRBD1 (5 bases). The receptor comes from a female donor with multiple sclerosis, enrolled in a pregnancy study. Here the CDR3 DNA reads TGCAGTGCCGCAGGGCAGCCCCAGCATTTT. As protein: CSAAGQPQHF.